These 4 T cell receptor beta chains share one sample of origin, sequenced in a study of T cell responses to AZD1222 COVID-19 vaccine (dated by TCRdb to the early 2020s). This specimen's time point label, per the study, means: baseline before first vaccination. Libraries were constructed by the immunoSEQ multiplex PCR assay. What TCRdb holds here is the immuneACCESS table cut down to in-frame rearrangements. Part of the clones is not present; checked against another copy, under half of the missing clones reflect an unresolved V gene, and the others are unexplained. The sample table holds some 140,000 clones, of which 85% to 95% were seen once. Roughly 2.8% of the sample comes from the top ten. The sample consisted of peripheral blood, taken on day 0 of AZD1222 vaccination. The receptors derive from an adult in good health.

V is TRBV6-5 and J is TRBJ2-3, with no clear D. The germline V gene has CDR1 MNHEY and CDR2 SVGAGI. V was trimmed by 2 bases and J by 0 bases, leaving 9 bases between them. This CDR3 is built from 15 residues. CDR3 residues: CASSYGQASTDTQYF. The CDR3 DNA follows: TGTGCCAGCAGTTACGGGCAGGCTAGCACAGATACGCAGTATTTT.

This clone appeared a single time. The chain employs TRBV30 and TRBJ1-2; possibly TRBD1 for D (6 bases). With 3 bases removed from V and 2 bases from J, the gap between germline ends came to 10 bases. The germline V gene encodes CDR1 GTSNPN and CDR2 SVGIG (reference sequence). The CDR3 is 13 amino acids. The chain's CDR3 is CAWRRGGNYGYTF. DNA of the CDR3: TGTGCCTGGAGAAGAGGGGGGAACTATGGCTACACCTTC. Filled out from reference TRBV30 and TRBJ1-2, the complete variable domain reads SQTIHQWPATLVQPVGSPLSLECTVEGTSNPNLYWYRQAAGRGLQLLFYSVGIGQISSEVPQNLSASRPQDRQFILSSKKLLLSDSGFYLCAWRRGGNYGYTFGSGTRLTVV.

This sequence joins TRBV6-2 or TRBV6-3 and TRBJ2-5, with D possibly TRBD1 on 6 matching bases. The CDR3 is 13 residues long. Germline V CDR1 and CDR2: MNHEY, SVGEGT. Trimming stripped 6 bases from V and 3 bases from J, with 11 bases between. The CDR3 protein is CASSPGTKETQYF. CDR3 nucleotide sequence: TGTGCCAGCAGCCCTGGGACAAAAGAGACCCAGTACTTC.

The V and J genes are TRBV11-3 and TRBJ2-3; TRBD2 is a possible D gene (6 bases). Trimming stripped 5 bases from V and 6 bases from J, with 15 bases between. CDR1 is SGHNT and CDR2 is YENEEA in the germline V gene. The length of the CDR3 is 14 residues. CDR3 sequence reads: CASSRDSFADTQYF. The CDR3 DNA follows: TGTGCCAGCAGCCGGGACTCCTTCGCGGATACGCAGTATTTT.